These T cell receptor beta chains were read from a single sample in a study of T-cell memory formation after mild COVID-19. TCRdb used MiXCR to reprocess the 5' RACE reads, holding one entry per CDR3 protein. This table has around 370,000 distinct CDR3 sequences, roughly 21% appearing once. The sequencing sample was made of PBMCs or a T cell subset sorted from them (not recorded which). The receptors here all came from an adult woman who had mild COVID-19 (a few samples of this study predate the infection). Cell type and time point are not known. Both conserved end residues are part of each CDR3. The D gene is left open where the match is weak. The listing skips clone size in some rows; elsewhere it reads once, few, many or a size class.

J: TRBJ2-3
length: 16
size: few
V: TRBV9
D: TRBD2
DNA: TGTGCCAGCAGCGTAGAGGGACTACCCAGTCCAGATACGCAGTATTTT
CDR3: CASSVEGLPSPDTQYF

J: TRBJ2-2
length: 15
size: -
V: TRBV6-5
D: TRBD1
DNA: TGTGCCAGCAGTTACAGGACAGGGAACACCGGGGAGCTGTTTTTT
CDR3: CASSYRTGNTGELFF

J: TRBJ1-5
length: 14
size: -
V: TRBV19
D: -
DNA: TGTGCCAGTAGTATTCTGGACGGGAATCAGCCCCAGCATTTT
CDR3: CASSILDGNQPQHF

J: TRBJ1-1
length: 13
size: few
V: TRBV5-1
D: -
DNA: TGCGCCAGCAGCTTTCGACACGACACTGAAGCTTTCTTT
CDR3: CASSFRHDTEAFF

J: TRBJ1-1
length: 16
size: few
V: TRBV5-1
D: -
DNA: TGCGCCAGCAGCTTGCTGGGAAGCGACATGAACACTGAAGCTTTCTTT
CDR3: CASSLLGSDMNTEAFF

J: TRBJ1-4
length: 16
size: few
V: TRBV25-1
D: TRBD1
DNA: TGTGCCAGCAGTGATTCAGGGGGGGCAACTAATGAAAAACTGTTTTTT
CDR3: CASSDSGGATNEKLFF

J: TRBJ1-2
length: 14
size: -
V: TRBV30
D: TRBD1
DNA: TGTGCCTGGCGGGGACAGGGGGACCACTATGGCTACACCTTC
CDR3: CAWRGQGDHYGYTF

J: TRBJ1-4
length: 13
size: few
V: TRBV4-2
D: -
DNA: TGTGCCAGCAGCCAAGATAGTGAAGAAAAACTGTTTTTT
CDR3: CASSQDSEEKLFF

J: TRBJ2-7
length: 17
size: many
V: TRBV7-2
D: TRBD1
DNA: TGTGCCAGCAGCTTAGGTTTCTCGGGACAGGGTTACCACGAGCAGTACTTC
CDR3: CASSLGFSGQGYHEQYF

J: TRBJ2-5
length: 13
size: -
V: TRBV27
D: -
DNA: TGTGCCAGCAGTTCGGGCCTTGAGGAGACCCAGTACTTC
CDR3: CASSSGLEETQYF

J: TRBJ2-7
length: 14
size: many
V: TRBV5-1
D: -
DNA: TGCGCCAGCAGCTCTGGGACGCCGAACAACGAGCAGTACTTC
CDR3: CASSSGTPNNEQYF

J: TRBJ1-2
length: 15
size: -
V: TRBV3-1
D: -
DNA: TGTGCCAGCAGCCAAGGGGGACACCCCAACTATGGCTACACCTTC
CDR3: CASSQGGHPNYGYTF

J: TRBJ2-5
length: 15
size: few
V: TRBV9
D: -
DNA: TGTGCCAGCAGCGTAGACCCAGGGGGAGGACAGACCCAGTACTTC
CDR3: CASSVDPGGGQTQYF

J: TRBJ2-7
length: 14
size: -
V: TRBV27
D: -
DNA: TGTGCCAGCAGTTTACGGGCTTTTGCAGGAGAGCAGTACTTC
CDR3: CASSLRAFAGEQYF

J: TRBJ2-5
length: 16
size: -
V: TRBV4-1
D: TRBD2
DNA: TGCGCCAGCAGCCAAGGGACCGGGGGGGCTCGAGAGACCCAGTACTTC
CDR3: CASSQGTGGARETQYF

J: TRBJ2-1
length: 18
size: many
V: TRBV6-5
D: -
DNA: TGTGCCAGCAGTTTCCATCTAATCGGGGGAAGGTTGAAAAATGAGCAGTTCTTC
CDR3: CASSFHLIGGRLKNEQFF

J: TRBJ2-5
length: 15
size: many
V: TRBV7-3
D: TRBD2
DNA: TGTGCCAGCAGCTTAACCGGGACTAGTGGAGAGACCCAGTACTTC
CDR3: CASSLTGTSGETQYF

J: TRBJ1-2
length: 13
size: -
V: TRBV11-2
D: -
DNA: TGTGCCAGCAGCTTAGATCCCAGGGCTGGCTACACCTTC
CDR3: CASSLDPRAGYTF

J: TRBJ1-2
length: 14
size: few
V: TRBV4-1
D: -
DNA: TGCGCCAGCAGCCAAGATGTCAGTAACTATGGCTACACCTTC
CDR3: CASSQDVSNYGYTF

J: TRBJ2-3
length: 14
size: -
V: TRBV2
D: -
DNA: TGTGCCAGCAGTAAAGATAGAGACACAGATACGCAGTATTTT
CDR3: CASSKDRDTDTQYF

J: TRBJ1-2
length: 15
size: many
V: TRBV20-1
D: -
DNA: TGCAGTGTTGTCCCCCCCCTCCGGGCGGACTATGGCTACACCTTC
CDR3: CSVVPPLRADYGYTF

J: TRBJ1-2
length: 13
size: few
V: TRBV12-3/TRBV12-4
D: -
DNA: TGTGCCAGCAGTTTTGAGGGGCTATGGGGCTACACCTTC
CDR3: CASSFEGLWGYTF

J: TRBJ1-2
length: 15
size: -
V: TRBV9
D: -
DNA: TGTGCCAGCAGCGCGGACAGCTCCGCGGGGTATGGCTACACCTTC
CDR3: CASSADSSAGYGYTF

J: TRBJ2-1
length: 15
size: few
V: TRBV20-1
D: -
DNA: TGCAGTGCTACCCCGGCCGGACGGTCCTACAATGAGCAGTTCTTC
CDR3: CSATPAGRSYNEQFF

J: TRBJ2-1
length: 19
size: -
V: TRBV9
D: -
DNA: TGTGCCAGCAGCGTAGCCCCTGGGCGAGGGCTTATATCCTACAATGAGCAGTTCTTC
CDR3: CASSVAPGRGLISYNEQFF

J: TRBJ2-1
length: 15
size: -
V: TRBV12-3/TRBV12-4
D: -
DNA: TGTGCCAGCAGTCCCCGACCAGCCGCAGGCAATGAGCAGTTCTTC
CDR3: CASSPRPAAGNEQFF

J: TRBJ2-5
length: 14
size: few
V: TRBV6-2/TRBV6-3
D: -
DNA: TGTGCCAGCAGTTACCGGGCGGGAAAAGAGACCCAGTACTTC
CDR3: CASSYRAGKETQYF

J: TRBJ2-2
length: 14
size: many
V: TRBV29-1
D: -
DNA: TGCAGCGTCCGGAGCCAGCGGTACACCGGGGAGCTGTTTTTT
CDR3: CSVRSQRYTGELFF

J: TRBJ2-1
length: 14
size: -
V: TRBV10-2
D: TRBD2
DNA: TGCGCCAGCAGGAGCGGGGGGACCTACAATGAGCAGTTCTTC
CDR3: CASRSGGTYNEQFF

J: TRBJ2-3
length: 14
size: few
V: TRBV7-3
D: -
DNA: TGTGCCAGCAGCGCACTGGGGGCGGGAGATACGCAGTATTTT
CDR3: CASSALGAGDTQYF

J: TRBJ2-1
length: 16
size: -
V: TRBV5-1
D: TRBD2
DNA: TGCGCCAGCAGCTCCCGTGGGACTAGCGGGAGTAATGAGCAGTTCTTC
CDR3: CASSSRGTSGSNEQFF

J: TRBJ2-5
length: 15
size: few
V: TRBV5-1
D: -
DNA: TGCGCCAGCAGCTTTCCGGGGACAACCCAAGAGACCCAGTACTTC
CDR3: CASSFPGTTQETQYF

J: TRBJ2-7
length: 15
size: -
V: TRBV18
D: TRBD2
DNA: TGTGCCAGCTCGTCAGGGAGCGGGAGCTCCTACGAGCAGTACTTC
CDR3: CASSSGSGSSYEQYF

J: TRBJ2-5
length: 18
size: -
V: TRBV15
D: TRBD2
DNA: TGTGCCACCAGCAGCGACTACTCTGAGCGGGGGGACGAAGAGACCCAGTACTTC
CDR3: CATSSDYSERGDEETQYF

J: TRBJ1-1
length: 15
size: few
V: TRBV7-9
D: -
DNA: TGTGCCAGCAGCTTAAGCAACCGAGGGAACACTGAAGCTTTCTTT
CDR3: CASSLSNRGNTEAFF

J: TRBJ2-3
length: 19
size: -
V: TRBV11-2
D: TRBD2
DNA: TGTGCCAGCAGCCTTCCGGGACTAGCGGGGGGGCTAAGGTCGGATACGCAGTATTTT
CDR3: CASSLPGLAGGLRSDTQYF

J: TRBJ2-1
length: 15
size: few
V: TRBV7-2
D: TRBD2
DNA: TGTGCCAGCAGCCCCCGGACTAGTCTGGTCGGGGAGCAGTTCTTC
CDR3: CASSPRTSLVGEQFF

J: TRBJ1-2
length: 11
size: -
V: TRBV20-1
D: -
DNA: TGCAGTGCTATAGGCGTCTATGGCTACACCTTC
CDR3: CSAIGVYGYTF

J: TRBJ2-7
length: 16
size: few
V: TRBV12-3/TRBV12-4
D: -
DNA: TGTGCCAGCAGTCCCCCCGGGGGCTACGGGAGCTACGAGCAGTACTTC
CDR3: CASSPPGGYGSYEQYF

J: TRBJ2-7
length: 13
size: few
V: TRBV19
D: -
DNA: TGTGCCACCGTAGACTGGAGCTCCTACGAGCAGTACTTC
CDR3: CATVDWSSYEQYF

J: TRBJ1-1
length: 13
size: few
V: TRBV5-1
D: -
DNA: TGCGCCAGCAGCACCGGGTCCCAGGGAAGAGCTTTCTTT
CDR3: CASSTGSQGRAFF

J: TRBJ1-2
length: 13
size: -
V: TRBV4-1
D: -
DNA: TGCGCCAGCAGCCATGATAACAGCTATGGCTACACCTTC
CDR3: CASSHDNSYGYTF

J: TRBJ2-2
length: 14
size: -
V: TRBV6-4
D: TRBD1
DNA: TGTGCCAGCAGTGGACAGGGGATCACCGGGGAGCTGTTTTTT
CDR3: CASSGQGITGELFF

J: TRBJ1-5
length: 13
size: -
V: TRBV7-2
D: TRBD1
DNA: TGTGCCAGCAGCCTACAGGGGTATCAGCCCCAGCATTTT
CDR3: CASSLQGYQPQHF

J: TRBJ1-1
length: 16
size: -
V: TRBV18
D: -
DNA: TGTGCCAGCTCACAGGAGATACTCCAGGGGTATGCTGAAGCTTTCTTT
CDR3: CASSQEILQGYAEAFF

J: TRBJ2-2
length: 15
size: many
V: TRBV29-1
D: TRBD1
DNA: TGCAGCGGTAAAACCGGGACAGGGAACACCGGGGAGCTGTTTTTT
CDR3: CSGKTGTGNTGELFF